This entry concerns a single T cell receptor (beta chain). The run depth of the assay was deep. Some clones are missing from TCRdb's copy, which holds only in-frame ones; the method was immunoSEQ multiplex PCR. The sample lists hundreds of thousands of clones, roughly 80% seen once, with roughly 13% in the top ten. The sample comes from a study of shared clonotypes between healthy human individuals. This CDR3 is 11 amino acids long. The germline CDR1 and CDR2 sequences are SEHNR and FQNEAQ (reference sequence). Trimming took 11 bases from V and 5 from J, leaving 11 bases between them. The TCR comes from a woman in her 40s in good health. Some clones in this sample may be carry-over from other donors' samples. The genes are TRBV7-9 and TRBJ2-3, with D possibly being TRBD1 or TRBD2 (5 bases each). Material: PBMCs. CDR3 region: CAGGGGDTQYF. As DNA, the CDR3 is TGTGCCGGTGGGGGTGGAGATACGCAGTATTTT.